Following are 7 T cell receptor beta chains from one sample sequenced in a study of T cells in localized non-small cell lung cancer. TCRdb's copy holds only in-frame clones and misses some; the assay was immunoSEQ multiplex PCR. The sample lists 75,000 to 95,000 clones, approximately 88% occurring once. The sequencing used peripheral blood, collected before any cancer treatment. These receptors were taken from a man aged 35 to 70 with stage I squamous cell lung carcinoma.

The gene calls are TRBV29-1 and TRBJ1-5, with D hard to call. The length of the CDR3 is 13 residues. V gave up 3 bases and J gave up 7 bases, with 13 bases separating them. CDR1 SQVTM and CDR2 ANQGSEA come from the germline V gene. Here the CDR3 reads CSVEASDGQPQHF. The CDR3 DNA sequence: TGCAGCGTTGAGGCGTCAGATGGACAGCCCCAGCATTTT.

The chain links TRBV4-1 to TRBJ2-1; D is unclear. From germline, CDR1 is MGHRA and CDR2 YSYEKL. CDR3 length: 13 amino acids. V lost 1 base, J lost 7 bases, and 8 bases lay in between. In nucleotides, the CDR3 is TGCGCCAGCAGCCAAGCTGTCCCTAATGAGCAGTTCTTC. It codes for CASSQAVPNEQFF.

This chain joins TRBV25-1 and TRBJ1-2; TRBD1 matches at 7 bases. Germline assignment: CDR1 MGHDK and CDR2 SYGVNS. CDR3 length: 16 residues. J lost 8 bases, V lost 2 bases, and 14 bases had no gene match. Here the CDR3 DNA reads TGTGCCAGCAGTGAAGGGGGACAGTTGAGTATGGACGGCTACACCTTC. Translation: CASSEGGQLSMDGYTF.

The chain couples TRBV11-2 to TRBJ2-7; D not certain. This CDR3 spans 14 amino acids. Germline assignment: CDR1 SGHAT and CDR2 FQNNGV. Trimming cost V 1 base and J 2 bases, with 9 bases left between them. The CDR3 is CASSLAQATYEQYF. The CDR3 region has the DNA TGTGCCAGCAGCTTAGCTCAGGCAACCTACGAGCAGTACTTC.

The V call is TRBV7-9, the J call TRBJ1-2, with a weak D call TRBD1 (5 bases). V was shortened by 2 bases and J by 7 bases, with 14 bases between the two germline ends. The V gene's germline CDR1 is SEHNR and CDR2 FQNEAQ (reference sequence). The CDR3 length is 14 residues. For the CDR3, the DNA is TGTGCCAGCAGCTTAAATGGGGCGCGAGTTGGCTACACCTTC. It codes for CASSLNGARVGYTF.

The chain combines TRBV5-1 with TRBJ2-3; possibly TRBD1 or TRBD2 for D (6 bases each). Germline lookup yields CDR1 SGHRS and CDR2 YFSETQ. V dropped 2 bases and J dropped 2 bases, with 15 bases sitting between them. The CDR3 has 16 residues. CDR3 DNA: TGCGCCAGCAGCTTTTACGGGGGCGATTACACAGATACGCAGTATTTT. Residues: CASSFYGGDYTDTQYF. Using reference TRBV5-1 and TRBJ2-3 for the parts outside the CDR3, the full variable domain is KAGVTQTPRYLIKTRGQQVTLSCSPISGHRSVSWYQQTPGQGLQFLFEYFSETQRNKGNFPGRFSGRQFSNSRSEMNVSTLELGDSALYLCASSFYGGDYTDTQYFGPGTRLTVL.

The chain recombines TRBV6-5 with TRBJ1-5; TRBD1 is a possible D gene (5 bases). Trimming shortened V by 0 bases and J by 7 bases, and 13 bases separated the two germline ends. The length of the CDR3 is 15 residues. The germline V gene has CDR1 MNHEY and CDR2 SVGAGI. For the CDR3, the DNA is TGTGCCAGCAGTTACTCGATGGGGGACCGGCAGCCCCAGCATTTT. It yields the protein CASSYSMGDRQPQHF.